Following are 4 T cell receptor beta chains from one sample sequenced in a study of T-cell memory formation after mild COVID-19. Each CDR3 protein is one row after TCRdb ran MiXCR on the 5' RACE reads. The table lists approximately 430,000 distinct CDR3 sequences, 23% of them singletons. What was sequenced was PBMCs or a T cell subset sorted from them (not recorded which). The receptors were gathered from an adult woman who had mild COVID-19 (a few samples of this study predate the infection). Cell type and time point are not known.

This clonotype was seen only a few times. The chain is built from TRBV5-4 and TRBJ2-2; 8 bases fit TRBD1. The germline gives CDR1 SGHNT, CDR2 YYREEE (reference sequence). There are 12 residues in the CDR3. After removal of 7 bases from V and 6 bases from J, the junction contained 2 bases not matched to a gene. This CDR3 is CASGQGSGELFF. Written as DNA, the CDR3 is TGTGCCAGCGGACAGGGCTCCGGGGAGCTGTTTTTT.

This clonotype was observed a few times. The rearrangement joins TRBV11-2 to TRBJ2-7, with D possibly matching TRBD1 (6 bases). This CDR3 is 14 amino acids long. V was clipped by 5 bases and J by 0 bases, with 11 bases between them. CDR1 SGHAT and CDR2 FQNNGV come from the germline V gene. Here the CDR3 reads CASSAGVLSYEQYF. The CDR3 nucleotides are TGTGCCAGCAGCGCAGGGGTCCTCTCCTACGAGCAGTACTTC.

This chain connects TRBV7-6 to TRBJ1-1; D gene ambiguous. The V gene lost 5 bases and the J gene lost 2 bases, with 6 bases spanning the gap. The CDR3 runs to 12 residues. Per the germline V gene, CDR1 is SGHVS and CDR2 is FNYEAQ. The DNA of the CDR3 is TGTGCCAGCAGCAACATAAACACTGAAGCTTTCTTT. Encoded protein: CASSNINTEAFF. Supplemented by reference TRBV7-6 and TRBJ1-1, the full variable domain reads GAGVSQSPRYKVTKRGQDVALRCDPISGHVSLYWYRQALGQGPEFLTYFNYEAQQDKSGLPNDRFSAERPEGSISTLTIQRTEQRDSAMYRCASSNINTEAFFGQGTRLTVV.

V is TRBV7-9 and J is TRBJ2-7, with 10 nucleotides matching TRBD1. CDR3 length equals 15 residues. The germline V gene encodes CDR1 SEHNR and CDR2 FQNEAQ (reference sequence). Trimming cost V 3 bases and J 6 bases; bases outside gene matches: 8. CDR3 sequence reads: CASSFSETGGSEQYF. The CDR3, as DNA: TGTGCCAGCAGCTTCAGCGAGACAGGGGGCAGCGAGCAGTACTTC.